This TCR beta chain was found in a study of T-cell memory formation after mild COVID-19. Trimming shortened V by 2 bases and J by 3 bases, and 5 bases separated the two germline ends. Germline CDR1 MNHEY, CDR2 SVGAGI. The CDR3 extends over 12 amino acids. TCRdb processed the 5' RACE reads anew with MiXCR; each CDR3 protein has one entry. Of fewer than 250,000 distinct CDR3 sequences in the sample, 27% were seen once. Study results and limitations: Second-wave clones that peaked on day 37 lacked confirmed SARS-CoV-2 specificity. CM and EM subsets held most contracting CD4+ clones; EMRA held CD8+ ones.

As to this clonotype: Its antigen is currently unknown.

This clonotype was sampled from an adult woman who had mild COVID-19 (a few samples of this study predate the infection). Cell type and time point are not known. The material sequenced was PBMCs or a T cell subset sorted from them (not recorded which). The chain links TRBV6-5 to TRBJ2-7; no clear D gene. The CDR3 spells CASSYPNYEQYF. The CDR3 bases are TGTGCCAGCAGTTACCCCAACTACGAGCAGTACTTC.